The T cell receptor beta chain described here comes from a study of human T cells and chemical hapten exposure. Across the study: There were per-sample TCR yield variations, arising mainly from small pooled library volume differences. Regarding the study as a whole: Sensitizing with DPC caused no change in TCRs above 1 in 1000 frequency.

Before extraction, the whole blood was not fractionated, and total RNA was taken from it. TCRdb fed the 5' RACE reads into MiXCR, producing one record per CDR3 protein. The sample holds around 140,000 distinct CDR3 sequences, roughly 4.1% seen once. A note on this clonotype: Antigen unknown. A read error may be the cause here, since a much bigger clone is one base away.

The germline CDR1 and CDR2 sequences are MDHEN and SYDVKM. The V and J ends lost 3 bases and 7 bases respectively, with 10 bases between them. This CDR3 contains 12 residues. This chain connects TRBV28 to TRBJ2-7; unclear D gene. This sequence originates from a female donor in good health. The CDR3, as DNA: TGTGCCAGCAGTTTGTTGGGGTGGGAGCAGTACTTC. Translation gives CASSLLGWEQYF.